This is a list of T cell receptor beta chains from one sample in a study of radiotherapy plus CTLA-4 blockade in lung cancer. TCRdb's table, derived via immunoSEQ multiplex PCR, lists solely in-frame clones and lacks some. The sample shows some 110,000 clones, about 77% of them seen only once. The specimen comprised peripheral blood, sampled from a patient treated with radiotherapy plus ipilimumab. All receptors derive from a human donor with non-small cell lung cancer who had a partial response to radiotherapy plus ipilimumab. CDR3s include the opening cysteine and the closing phenylalanine or tryptophan. A D gene is named only where the DNA matches it firmly. Expanded clones get a size class; other rows say once, few or many, or leave the size out.

size | J | V | D | DNA | CDR3
. | TRBJ2-1 | TRBV5-1 | TRBD1 | TGCGCCAGCAGCCTACTGACAGGGTACAATGAGCAGTTCTTC | CASSLLTGYNEQFF
. | TRBJ2-5 | TRBV19 | TRBD2 | TGTGCCAGTAGTATACCCGGGACTAGCGGGATGGAGACCCAGTACTTC | CASSIPGTSGMETQYF
few | TRBJ1-4 | TRBV28 | TRBD1 | TGTGCCAGCATCCAGGGGGCTAATGAAAAACTGTTTTTT | CASIQGANEKLFF
. | TRBJ2-3 | TRBV28 | TRBD2 | TGTGCCAGCAGTCCCCTGACTAGCGGAACGCAGTATTTT | CASSPLTSGTQYF
. | TRBJ1-2 | TRBV28 | TRBD1 | TGTGCCAGCAGTTCCTCACGGAATCAGGGGGCGCTGGCCTACACCTTC | CASSSSRNQGALAYTF
. | TRBJ2-5 | TRBV7-7 | TRBD2 | TGTGCTAGCTCCGCAAGGGGGGTAGCGGGAGAAGAGACCCAGTACTTC | CASSARGVAGEETQYF
few | TRBJ1-6 | TRBV27 | . | TGTGCCAGCAGTTTATCCCGGGTTGGGGGAGGATCACCCCTCCACTTT | CASSLSRVGGGSPLHF
few | TRBJ1-1 | TRBV20-1 | . | TGCAGTGTTAAACTCTCGACTGAAGCTTTCTTT | CSVKLSTEAFF
. | TRBJ2-3 | TRBV29-1 | TRBD1 | TGCAGCGCACAGGGGACAGATACGCAGTATTTT | CSAQGTDTQYF
few | TRBJ1-2 | TRBV5-4 | . | TGTGCCAGCAGATCTGCTGGGGGCTTGTTCTATGGCTACACCTTC | CASRSAGGLFYGYTF
. | TRBJ2-1 | TRBV7-9 | TRBD2 | TGTGCCAGCAGCCGGGGGGAGACCTACAATGAGCAGTTCTTC | CASSRGETYNEQFF
. | TRBJ2-2 | TRBV18 | . | TGTGCCAGCTCACTCGACAGCCAAGCAGGGGAGCTGTTTTTT | CASSLDSQAGELFF
. | TRBJ2-3 | TRBV6-5 | . | TGTGCCAGCAAGGGCCCCCTAAGGGAGACGCAGTATTTT | CASKGPLRETQYF
. | TRBJ2-7 | TRBV6-5 | . | TGTGCCAGCAGCCCCTCTCCCTACGAGCAGTACTTC | CASSPSPYEQYF
few | TRBJ1-3 | TRBV4-1 | . | TGCGCCAGCGGCGGGGTGGGCTTTGGCACCATATATTTT | CASGGVGFGTIYF
once | TRBJ1-1 | TRBV2 | . | TGTGCCAGCAGTGGCGAGAAGAACACTGAAGCTTTCTTT | CASSGEKNTEAFF
few | TRBJ2-1 | TRBV15 | TRBD2 | TGTGCCACCAGCAGCTTGACTAGCGGTTCATACAATGAGCAGTTCTTC | CATSSLTSGSYNEQFF
. | TRBJ2-1 | TRBV19 | . | TGTGCCAGTATAAAAAACAATGAGCAGTTCTTC | CASIKNNEQFF
. | TRBJ2-5 | TRBV19 | TRBD2 | TGTGCCAGTAGTATGAGACTAGCGGGGGAAGAGACCCAGTACTTC | CASSMRLAGEETQYF
once | TRBJ2-3 | TRBV9 | . | TGTGCCAGCAGCGCCCGGGGTGAGGGAGCGGCGATCACAGATACGCAGTATTTT | CASSARGEGAAITDTQYF
. | TRBJ2-1 | TRBV27 | TRBD2 | TGTGCCAGCAGCCTACGCGTGGGGGGGAACAATGAGCAGTTCTTC | CASSLRVGGNNEQFF
once | TRBJ1-5 | TRBV6-1 | . | TGTGCCAGCAGCCGTATAGGCGGGGAGCCCCAGCATTTT | CASSRIGGEPQHF
. | TRBJ1-2 | TRBV29-1 | . | TGCAGCGTTGAGCAGAGGGACTATGGCTACACCTTC | CSVEQRDYGYTF
. | TRBJ1-6 | TRBV30 | . | TGTGCCTGGAGTGTCGCAGGGCCTTCCCAGAATTCACCCCTCCACTTT | CAWSVAGPSQNSPLHF
once | TRBJ2-2 | TRBV28 | . | TGTGCCAGCAGTCCCACCGGGTGGGTAGGCACCGGGGAGCTGTTTTTT | CASSPTGWVGTGELFF
. | TRBJ2-1 | TRBV19 | TRBD2 | TGTGCCAGTAGTATAGGTCGCGGGAGGGCCAATGAGCAGTTCTTC | CASSIGRGRANEQFF